The 11 T cell receptor beta chains below come from one sample, sequenced in a study of T cells in Graves' hyperthyroidism and ophthalmopathy (dated by TCRdb to between 2018 and 2020). Receptors were amplified or captured by multiplex PCR. Sequencer: Illumina HiSeq 2000. TCR beta CDR3 regions were amplified from RNA transcripts. The TCR CDR3 was subjected to a first round of RT-PCR using the HTBI primer set and the Qiagen OneStep RT-PCR kit. The raw public data were reprocessed by TCRdb itself: fastp quality trimming at Q25, MiXCR clonotype calling, in-frame beta chains only. When rows share a CDR3 protein, they turn into one entry using the most common DNA and genes. The sample profile shows about 380,000 distinct CDR3 sequences; roughly 20% of them were found once. The ten largest clones capture 40% to 45% of the sample. The sequenced sample consisted of blood. These receptors were taken from a man aged 18 to 30 with Graves' ophthalmopathy.

This clonotype has ten or more counts. The chain links TRBV3-1 to TRBJ1-1; 7 bases are shared with TRBD1. Germline V gene lookup returns CDR1 LGHDT and CDR2 YNNKEL (reference sequence). The CDR3 extends over 14 amino acids. J was trimmed by 5 bases and V by 6 bases; bases with no gene match: 9. CDR3 bases: TGTGCCAGCAGGGAGGAGGGGGCGCGGACTGAAGCTTTCTTT. It codes for CASREEGARTEAFF.

The chain recombines TRBV7-6 with TRBJ2-2, with D possibly being TRBD2 (6 bases). V was shortened by 0 bases and J by 0 bases, with 8 bases between the two germline ends. The germline V gene has CDR1 SGHVS and CDR2 FNYEAQ. The CDR3 totals 16 residues. The CDR3 reads CASSLAGGTNTGELFF. In DNA, the CDR3 is TGTGCCAGCAGCTTAGCCGGCGGGACGAACACCGGGGAGCTGTTTTTT.

This clonotype was observed a handful of times. The chain couples TRBV19 to TRBJ1-1, with 7 bases lining up with TRBD1. Losses at the gene ends were 5 bases for V and 6 bases for J; bases not matched to a gene: 9. Germline CDR1 and CDR2: LNHDA and SQIVND (reference sequence). This CDR3 region has 14 residues. The CDR3 DNA is TGTGCCAGTAGTGTGCACAGGGGATCCGCTGAAGCTTTCTTT. It specifies CASSVHRGSAEAFF.

The J gene is TRBJ1-3, the V gene TRBV24-1, with 10 positions matching TRBD1. V shed 2 bases, J shed 0 bases, and the junction held 3 bases outside the gene matches. In germline, CDR1 is KGHDR, CDR2 SFDVKD. The CDR3 is made up of 17 amino acids. In DNA form, the CDR3 reads TGTGCCACCAGTGATTCCGGGACAGGGGTCTCTGGAAACACCATATATTTT. Amino acids: CATSDSGTGVSGNTIYF.

The genes are TRBV20-1 and TRBJ2-5, with D maybe TRBD2 (6 bases). Germline values: CDR1 DFQATT, CDR2 SNEGSKA (reference sequence). CDR3 size: 16 residues. The V and J ends lost 1 base and 4 bases respectively, with 19 bases between them. CDR3: CSARGRRGLIVETQYF. The DNA of the CDR3 is TGCAGTGCTAGAGGCCGGAGAGGACTAATTGTAGAGACCCAGTACTTC.

This clonotype showed up many times. The rearrangement uses TRBV4-1 and TRBJ2-3, with D perhaps matching TRBD1 (5 bases). The germline V and J ends were trimmed by 1 base and 0 bases, with 14 bases remaining between them. This CDR3 comprises 17 residues. The germline gives CDR1 MGHRA, CDR2 YSYEKL. The CDR3: CASSQGIDSASTDTQYF. The DNA of the CDR3 is TGCGCCAGCAGCCAAGGAATTGACAGCGCTAGCACAGATACGCAGTATTTT.

This chain uses TRBV6-5 with TRBJ1-5; D uncertain. Germline CDR1 MNHEY, CDR2 SVGAGI. V lost 0 bases and J 6 bases, leaving 9 bases between the germline ends. The CDR3 is made up of 14 amino acids. CDR3 bases: TGTGCCAGCAGTTACTCTCCGGGTCTTCAGCCCCAGCATTTT. Residues: CASSYSPGLQPQHF.

This clonotype was detected a few times. This sequence joins TRBV19 and TRBJ1-1, with TRBD1 as a possible D gene (6 bases). Trimming shortened V by 1 base and J by 5 bases, and 17 bases separated the two germline ends. Germline values: CDR1 LNHDA, CDR2 SQIVND (reference sequence). The CDR3 runs 16 residues. CDR3 nucleotides: TGTGCCAGTAGTATAGGTGCGGGGGGCGCGAGAACTGAAGCTTTCTTT. Translation: CASSIGAGGARTEAFF.

The V call is TRBV9, the J call TRBJ1-1; unclear D gene. CDR1 and CDR2 (germline): SGDLS, YYNGEE. The CDR3 is 18 amino acids. The V end lost 0 bases, the J end lost 0 bases, and 18 bases lay between the germline ends. CDR3 region: CASSVAKATRPLNTEAFF. DNA for the CDR3: TGTGCCAGCAGCGTAGCGAAAGCGACAAGGCCCTTGAACACTGAAGCTTTCTTT.

In its sample, this clonotype was seen many times. At one end, the junction sequence differs from germline, possibly due to a read error. V and J are TRBV6-2 or TRBV6-3 and TRBJ2-3; 7 bases line up with TRBD2. This CDR3 has 13 residues. In germline, CDR1 is MNHEY, CDR2 SVGEGT. CDR3 protein: CASSHSSGDTQYF. CDR3 DNA sequence: TGTGCCAGCAGTCACTCTAGCGGAGATACGCAGTATTTT.

This clonotype was seen only a few times. V gene TRBV20-1 combines with J gene TRBJ1-5; possible D gene TRBD1, 6 bases. The V end was cut by 1 base, the J end by 1 base, with 14 bases between. CDR1 is DFQATT, CDR2 SNEGSKA, per germline (reference sequence). CDR3 length: 16 residues. The CDR3 region has the DNA TGCAGTGCTAGAGTTCAGACAGGCCACAGCAATCAGCCCCAGCATTTT. Residues: CSARVQTGHSNQPQHF.